Listed below are T cell receptor beta chains from one sample, sequenced in a study of memory CD4+ T cells and cytomegalovirus serostatus. The repertoire was sequenced with immunoSEQ multiplex PCR; TCRdb's copy has only in-frame clones and lacks some. The sample records tens of thousands of clones, more than 70% being singletons. Input material: memory CD4+ T cells from blood. These receptors came from an adult in good health and CMV-seronegative. Some clones in this sample may be carry-over from other donors' samples. Both conserved end residues are part of each CDR3. The order of the fields is V gene, clone size, J gene, D gene, CDR3 protein, CDR3 DNA. A D gene is named only where the DNA matches it firmly. Not all rows give a size; the values are once, few, many and, for expanded clones, a class.

V: TRBV7-2; size: .; J: TRBJ1-3; D: TRBD1; CDR3: CASSLGQGRNTIYF; DNA: TGTGCCAGCAGCCTAGGACAGGGCCGAAACACCATATATTTT
V: TRBV19; size: .; J: TRBJ2-5; D: TRBD2; CDR3: CASSLRTSGRYQETQYF; DNA: TGTGCCAGTAGTCTAAGGACTAGCGGGAGGTATCAAGAGACCCAGTACTTC
V: TRBV6-5; size: .; J: TRBJ2-5; D: TRBD2; CDR3: CASSYARLAGEETQYF; DNA: TGTGCCAGCAGTTACGCCAGACTAGCGGGAGAGGAGACCCAGTACTTC
V: TRBV7-6; size: .; J: TRBJ1-5; D: .; CDR3: CASSRTRGQPQHF; DNA: TGTGCCAGCAGCCGGACAAGGGGTCAGCCCCAGCATTTT
V: TRBV28; size: few; J: TRBJ2-3; D: .; CDR3: CASSKTSTDTQYF; DNA: TGTGCCAGCAGCAAGACTAGCACAGATACGCAGTATTTT
V: TRBV7-8; size: medium-sized; J: TRBJ2-2; D: .; CDR3: CASSPKNHGELFF; DNA: TGTGCCAGCAGCCCCAAAAATCACGGGGAGCTGTTTTTT
V: TRBV25-1; size: few; J: TRBJ1-5; D: .; CDR3: CASRGQGDNQPQHF; DNA: TGTGCCAGCAGGGGGCAGGGTGATAATCAGCCCCAGCATTTT
V: TRBV19; size: .; J: TRBJ1-1; D: .; CDR3: CASMGRTNTEAFF; DNA: TGTGCCAGTATGGGCAGGACGAACACTGAAGCTTTCTTT
V: TRBV28; size: .; J: TRBJ2-5; D: TRBD1; CDR3: CASSPRGRRETQYF; DNA: TGTGCCAGCAGTCCCAGGGGGCGCCGGGAGACCCAGTACTTC
V: TRBV5-1; size: .; J: TRBJ2-3; D: .; CDR3: CASSSLGQGGNTDTQYF; DNA: TGCGCCAGCAGCTCACTGGGCCAAGGGGGAAATACAGATACGCAGTATTTT
V: TRBV28; size: once; J: TRBJ2-2; D: .; CDR3: CASSLISVAGELFF; DNA: TGTGCCAGCAGTCTGATTTCCGTGGCCGGGGAGCTGTTTTTT
V: TRBV11-3; size: .; J: TRBJ2-1; D: .; CDR3: CASSRGGTQENEQFF; DNA: TGTGCCAGCAGCCGAGGCGGGACACAGGAAAATGAGCAGTTCTTC
V: TRBV6-5; size: once; J: TRBJ1-2; D: .; CDR3: CASTPSASNYGYTF; DNA: TGTGCCAGCACCCCTTCCGCCTCTAACTATGGCTACACCTTC
V: TRBV27; size: .; J: TRBJ2-5; D: .; CDR3: CASSGREETQYF; DNA: TGTGCCAGCAGCGGCAGGGAAGAGACCCAGTACTTC
V: TRBV6-8; size: .; J: TRBJ1-4; D: .; CDR3: CASSYSKDWDATNEKLFF; DNA: TGTGCCAGCAGTTACTCGAAGGATTGGGACGCAACTAATGAAAAACTGTTTTTT
V: TRBV19; size: few; J: TRBJ1-6; D: TRBD1; CDR3: CASSIAPWTGGSPLHF; DNA: TGTGCCAGTAGTATTGCCCCCTGGACAGGGGGATCACCCCTCCACTTT
V: TRBV28; size: .; J: TRBJ2-7; D: .; CDR3: CATGGGGGYEQYF; DNA: TGTGCCACTGGGGGGGGAGGGGGTTACGAGCAGTACTTC
V: TRBV25-1; size: .; J: TRBJ1-1; D: .; CDR3: CASSEWDSYTEAFF; DNA: TGTGCCAGCAGTGAATGGGATTCTTACACTGAAGCTTTCTTT
V: TRBV5-4; size: .; J: TRBJ2-5; D: .; CDR3: CASRSHGSMGETQYF; DNA: TGTGCCAGCAGGAGCCACGGGTCAATGGGGGAGACCCAGTACTTC
V: TRBV7-9; size: .; J: TRBJ2-7; D: TRBD2; CDR3: CASKGAGGSYEQYF; DNA: TGTGCCAGCAAAGGAGCGGGAGGGAGCTACGAGCAGTACTTC
V: TRBV5-8; size: once; J: TRBJ2-5; D: TRBD1; CDR3: CASSRRTGGEETQYF; DNA: TGTGCCAGCAGCCGGCGGACAGGGGGCGAAGAGACCCAGTACTTC
V: TRBV5-6; size: .; J: TRBJ2-3; D: TRBD2; CDR3: CASSQTAGGRYTQYF; DNA: TGTGCCAGCAGCCAGACAGCGGGAGGGCGGTATACGCAGTATTTT
V: TRBV7-2; size: .; J: TRBJ2-1; D: TRBD1; CDR3: CASSQDRLEQFF; DNA: TGTGCCAGCAGCCAGGACAGGCTTGAGCAGTTCTTC
V: TRBV2; size: .; J: TRBJ2-1; D: TRBD2; CDR3: CASSTSGTSYNEQFF; DNA: TGTGCCAGCAGTACATCCGGGACTAGCTACAATGAGCAGTTCTTC
V: TRBV2; size: few; J: TRBJ2-3; D: .; CDR3: CASSAIRTDTQYF; DNA: TGTGCCAGCAGTGCAATCCGCACAGATACGCAGTATTTT
V: TRBV7-9; size: .; J: TRBJ2-6; D: .; CDR3: CASSTALAQGTGANVLTF; DNA: TGTGCCAGCAGCACCGCACTAGCCCAGGGGACTGGGGCCAACGTCCTGACTTTC
V: TRBV28; size: .; J: TRBJ1-3; D: .; CDR3: CASKRSGSGNTIYF; DNA: TGTGCCAGCAAAAGATCCGGCTCTGGAAACACCATATATTTT
V: TRBV11-2; size: once; J: TRBJ1-2; D: .; CDR3: CASSLGGDSFNYGYTF; DNA: TGTGCCAGCAGCTTAGGGGGTGACAGCTTTAACTATGGCTACACCTTC
V: TRBV15; size: .; J: TRBJ2-1; D: TRBD2; CDR3: CATSRVPAGYNEQFF; DNA: TGTGCCACCAGCAGAGTCCCAGCGGGGTACAATGAGCAGTTCTTC
V: TRBV5-6; size: few; J: TRBJ1-1; D: .; CDR3: CASVRRGMNTEAFF; DNA: TGTGCCAGCGTCCGGCGGGGAATGAACACTGAAGCTTTCTTT
V: TRBV18; size: .; J: TRBJ1-5; D: .; CDR3: CASSPDLNQPQHF; DNA: TGTGCCAGCTCACCGGACTTGAATCAGCCCCAGCATTTT
V: TRBV7-6; size: few; J: TRBJ2-7; D: TRBD1; CDR3: CASSRDRGNYEQYF; DNA: TGTGCCAGCAGCAGGGACAGGGGAAACTACGAGCAGTACTTC
V: TRBV2; size: .; J: TRBJ1-1; D: .; CDR3: CASSTFLSSTEAFF; DNA: TGTGCCAGCTCTACCTTCTTGAGTAGCACTGAAGCTTTCTTT
V: TRBV4-1; size: .; J: TRBJ2-7; D: .; CDR3: CASSRPAGQAYEQYF; DNA: TGCGCCAGCAGCCGGCCCGCTGGGCAGGCCTACGAGCAGTACTTC
V: TRBV9; size: .; J: TRBJ1-2; D: .; CDR3: CASSAGGGYGYTF; DNA: TGTGCCAGCAGCGCCGGAGGGGGCTATGGCTACACCTTC
V: TRBV5-1; size: .; J: TRBJ2-7; D: TRBD1; CDR3: CAIDRGLTYEQYF; DNA: TGCGCCATCGACAGGGGCTTGACCTACGAGCAGTACTTC
V: TRBV7-9; size: .; J: TRBJ2-7; D: .; CDR3: CASSSGTGSYEQYF; DNA: TGTGCCAGCAGCTCCGGAACAGGTTCCTACGAGCAGTACTTC
V: TRBV14; size: .; J: TRBJ2-3; D: TRBD2; CDR3: CASSPGVASGRLNTQYF; DNA: TGTGCCAGCAGCCCCGGCGTGGCTAGCGGGAGACTAAATACGCAGTATTTT
V: TRBV11-2; size: .; J: TRBJ2-3; D: .; CDR3: CASSLASFTDTQYF; DNA: TGTGCCAGCAGCTTAGCTAGCTTCACAGATACGCAGTATTTT
V: TRBV5-4; size: once; J: TRBJ2-1; D: .; CDR3: CASSFMGVSSYNEQFF; DNA: TGTGCCAGCAGCTTCATGGGGGTAAGCTCCTACAATGAGCAGTTCTTC
V: TRBV5-1; size: few; J: TRBJ1-5; D: .; CDR3: CASSLGSDRALSNQPQHF; DNA: TGCGCCAGCAGCTTGGGGAGCGACAGAGCGCTGAGCAATCAGCCCCAGCATTTT
V: TRBV7-9; size: .; J: TRBJ2-1; D: TRBD2; CDR3: CASSREGLGNEQFF; DNA: TGTGCCAGCAGCCGGGAGGGCCTGGGCAATGAGCAGTTCTTC
V: TRBV1; size: once; J: TRBJ2-3; D: .; CDR3: CTSSQDQADTQYF; DNA: TGCACCAGCAGCCAAGATCAAGCAGATACGCAGTATTTT
V: TRBV19; size: once; J: TRBJ1-1; D: .; CDR3: CASRGGGLSNTEAFF; DNA: TGTGCCAGTAGAGGGGGAGGACTTTCGAACACTGAAGCTTTCTTT
V: TRBV29-1; size: medium-sized; J: TRBJ1-4; D: .; CDR3: CSSTGLGGELFF; DNA: TGCAGCTCCACCGGTCTTGGGGGTGAACTGTTTTTT
V: TRBV19; size: .; J: TRBJ2-3; D: .; CDR3: CASSIAGLTGADTQYF; DNA: TGTGCCAGTAGTATAGCGGGGCTTACGGGCGCAGATACGCAGTATTTT
V: TRBV13; size: few; J: TRBJ2-1; D: TRBD2; CDR3: CASRLGLAGEEQFF; DNA: TGTGCCAGCAGGCTGGGACTAGCGGGAGAGGAGCAGTTCTTC
V: TRBV19; size: .; J: TRBJ1-3; D: .; CDR3: CASSQGLRNTIYF; DNA: TGTGCCAGTTCACAGGGTTTGCGGAACACCATATATTTT
V: TRBV7-9; size: .; J: TRBJ2-2; D: TRBD1; CDR3: CASRGDSNTGELFF; DNA: TGTGCCAGCAGGGGGGACAGCAACACCGGGGAGCTGTTTTTT
V: TRBV9; size: few; J: TRBJ2-5; D: TRBD2; CDR3: CASSVARLAGKKETQYF; DNA: TGTGCCAGCAGCGTAGCCAGGCTAGCGGGGAAGAAAGAGACCCAGTACTTC
V: TRBV29-1; size: .; J: TRBJ1-5; D: .; CDR3: CSVGENSNQPQHF; DNA: TGCAGCGTTGGGGAGAATAGCAATCAGCCCCAGCATTTT
V: TRBV5-1; size: once; J: TRBJ2-1; D: TRBD2; CDR3: CASSTGSGLVNEQFF; DNA: TGCGCCAGCAGCACGGGGTCGGGACTAGTCAATGAGCAGTTCTTC
V: TRBV19; size: .; J: TRBJ1-2; D: .; CDR3: CASSSDRRGYTF; DNA: TGTGCCAGTAGTTCAGACAGAAGGGGCTACACCTTC
V: TRBV5-1; size: .; J: TRBJ2-5; D: .; CDR3: CASSLDASSETQYF; DNA: TGCGCCAGCAGCTTGGACGCTAGCTCCGAGACCCAGTACTTC
V: TRBV29-1; size: .; J: TRBJ2-7; D: .; CDR3: CSVDTRSEQYF; DNA: TGCAGCGTTGATACCAGGTCCGAGCAGTACTTC
V: TRBV28; size: .; J: TRBJ2-1; D: .; CDR3: CASSLDNYSEVFF; DNA: TGTGCCAGCAGTTTGGATAACTATAGCGAAGTGTTCTTC
V: TRBV7-8; size: .; J: TRBJ1-3; D: .; CDR3: CASSLAPTSSGNTIYF; DNA: TGTGCCAGCAGCTTAGCGCCGACTAGCTCTGGAAACACCATATATTTT
V: TRBV28; size: .; J: TRBJ2-1; D: .; CDR3: CASTAGPLGNEQFF; DNA: TGTGCCAGCACAGCGGGCCCCCTTGGCAATGAGCAGTTCTTC
V: TRBV7-6; size: .; J: TRBJ2-5; D: TRBD1; CDR3: CASSRGQYQETQYF; DNA: TGTGCCAGCAGCCGGGGACAGTACCAAGAGACCCAGTACTTC